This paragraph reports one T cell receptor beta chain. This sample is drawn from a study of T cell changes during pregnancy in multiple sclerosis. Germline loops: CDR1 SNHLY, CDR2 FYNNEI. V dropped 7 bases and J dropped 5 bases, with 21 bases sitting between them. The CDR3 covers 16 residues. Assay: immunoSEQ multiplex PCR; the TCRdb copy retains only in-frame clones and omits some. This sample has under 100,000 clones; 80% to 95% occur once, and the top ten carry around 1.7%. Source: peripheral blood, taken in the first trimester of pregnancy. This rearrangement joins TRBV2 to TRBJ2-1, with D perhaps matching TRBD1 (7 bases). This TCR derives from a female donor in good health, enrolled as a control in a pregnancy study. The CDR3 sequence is CASTRDSQRANNEQFF. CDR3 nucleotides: TGTGCCAGCACACGGGACAGCCAGCGGGCAAACAATGAGCAGTTCTTC.